Included here is one T cell receptor beta chain sequence, with context. The sample is drawn from a study of blood T cell repertoires in COVID-19. Trimming took 1 base from V and 7 from J, leaving 8 bases between them. This CDR3 region has 14 residues. CDR1 is MNHEY and CDR2 is SMNVEV in the germline V gene (reference sequence). Here immunoSEQ multiplex PCR was the method, and the copy in TCRdb shows in-frame clones only, minus some. The profile shows approximately 330,000 clones, around 90% of them singletons. What was sequenced was peripheral blood. The source of this sequence is a man in his thirties or forties with COVID-19, enrolled during active disease. The chain uses TRBV27 and TRBJ1-6; weak D call: TRBD1 (6 bases). CDR3 coding DNA: TGTGCCAGCAGTTTATTACAGGGCAATTCACCCCTCCACTTT. Amino acids: CASSLLQGNSPLHF.